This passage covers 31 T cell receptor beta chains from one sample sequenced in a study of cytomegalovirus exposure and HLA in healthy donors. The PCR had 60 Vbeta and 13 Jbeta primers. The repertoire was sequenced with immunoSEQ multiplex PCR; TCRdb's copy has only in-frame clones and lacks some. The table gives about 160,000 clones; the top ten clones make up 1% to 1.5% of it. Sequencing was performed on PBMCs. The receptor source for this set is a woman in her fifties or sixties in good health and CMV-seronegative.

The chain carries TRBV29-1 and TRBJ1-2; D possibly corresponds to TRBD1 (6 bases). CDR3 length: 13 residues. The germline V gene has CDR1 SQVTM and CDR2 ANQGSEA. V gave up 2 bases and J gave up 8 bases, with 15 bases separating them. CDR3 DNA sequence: TGCAGCGTTGAACGGGGGGCGAGGTACGGCTACACCTTC. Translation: CSVERGARYGYTF.

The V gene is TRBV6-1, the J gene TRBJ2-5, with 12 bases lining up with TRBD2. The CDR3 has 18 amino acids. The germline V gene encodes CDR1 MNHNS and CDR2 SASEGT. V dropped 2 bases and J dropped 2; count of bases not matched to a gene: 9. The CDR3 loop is CASSEFTSGGWGQETQYF. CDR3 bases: TGTGCCAGCAGTGAATTCACTAGCGGGGGGTGGGGACAAGAGACCCAGTACTTC.

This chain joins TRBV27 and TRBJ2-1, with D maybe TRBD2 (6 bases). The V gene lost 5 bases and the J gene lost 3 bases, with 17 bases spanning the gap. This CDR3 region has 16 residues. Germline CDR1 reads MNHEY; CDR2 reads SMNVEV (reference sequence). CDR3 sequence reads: CASSRPFSGYYNEQFF. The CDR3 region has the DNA TGTGCCAGCAGTCGGCCATTTAGCGGATACTACAATGAGCAGTTCTTC.

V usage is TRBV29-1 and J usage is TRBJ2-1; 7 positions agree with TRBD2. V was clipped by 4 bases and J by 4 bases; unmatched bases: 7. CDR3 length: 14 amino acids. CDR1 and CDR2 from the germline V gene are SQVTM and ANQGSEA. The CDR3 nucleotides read TGCAGCGTTGCGGGGGAGCGGGGTTACAATGAGCAGTTCTTC. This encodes CSVAGERGYNEQFF.

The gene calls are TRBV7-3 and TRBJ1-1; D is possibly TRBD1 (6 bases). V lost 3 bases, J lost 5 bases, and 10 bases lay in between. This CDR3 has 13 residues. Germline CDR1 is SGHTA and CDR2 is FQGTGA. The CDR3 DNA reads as TGTGCCAGCAGCTTCAACAGGGATACTGAAGCTTTCTTT. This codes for CASSFNRDTEAFF.

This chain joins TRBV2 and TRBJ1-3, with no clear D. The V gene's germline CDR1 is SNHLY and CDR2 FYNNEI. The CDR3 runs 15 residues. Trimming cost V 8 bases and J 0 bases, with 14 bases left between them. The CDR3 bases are TGTGCCAGCGGGATGGAGGGAGCCTCTGGAAACACCATATATTTT. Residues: CASGMEGASGNTIYF.

Here the CDR3 reads CASSLNGGSNTGELFF. CDR3 coding DNA: TGTGCCAGCAGCTTAAATGGCGGGAGTAACACCGGGGAGCTGTTTTTT. The chain links TRBV7-3 to TRBJ2-2; 7 bases are shared with TRBD2. Looked up from germline, CDR1 is SGHTA and CDR2 is FQGTGA. V was clipped by 1 base and J by 2 bases; unmatched bases: 4. The CDR3 is made up of 16 amino acids.

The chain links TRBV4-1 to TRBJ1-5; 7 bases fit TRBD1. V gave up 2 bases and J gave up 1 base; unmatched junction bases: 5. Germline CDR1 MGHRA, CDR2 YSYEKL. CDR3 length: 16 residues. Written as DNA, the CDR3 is TGCGCCAGCAGCCAACCAACACAGGGGAGCAATCAGCCCCAGCATTTT. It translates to CASSQPTQGSNQPQHF.

CDR3 sequence: CASSNPQLPGNTEAFF. The CDR3 nucleotides read TGCGCCAGCAGCAACCCCCAGTTACCTGGGAACACTGAAGCTTTCTTT. This chain uses TRBV5-1 with TRBJ1-1; D is unresolved. V was shortened by 4 bases and J by 1 base, with 17 bases between the two germline ends. CDR3 length equals 16 residues. Germline V lookup: CDR1 SGHRS, CDR2 YFSETQ.

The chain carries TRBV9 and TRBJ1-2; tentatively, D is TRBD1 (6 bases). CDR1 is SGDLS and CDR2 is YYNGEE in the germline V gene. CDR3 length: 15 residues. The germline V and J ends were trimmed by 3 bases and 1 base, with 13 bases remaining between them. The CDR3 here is CASSAPGAGNYGYTF. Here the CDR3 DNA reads TGTGCCAGCAGCGCCCCAGGGGCAGGTAACTATGGCTACACCTTC.

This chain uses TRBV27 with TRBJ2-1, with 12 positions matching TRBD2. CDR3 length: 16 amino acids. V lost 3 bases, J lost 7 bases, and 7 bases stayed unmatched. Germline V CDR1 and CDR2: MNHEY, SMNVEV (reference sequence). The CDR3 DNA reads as TGTGCCAGCAGTTTTGGGGGGGGGACTAGCGGGAATGAGCAGTTCTTC. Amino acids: CASSFGGGTSGNEQFF.

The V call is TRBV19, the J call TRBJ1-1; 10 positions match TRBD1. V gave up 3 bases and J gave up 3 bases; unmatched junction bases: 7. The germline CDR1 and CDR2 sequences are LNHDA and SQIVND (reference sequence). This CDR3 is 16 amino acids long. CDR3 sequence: CASSIPPGTGDTEAFF. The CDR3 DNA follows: TGTGCCAGTAGTATCCCCCCGGGGACAGGGGACACTGAAGCTTTCTTT.

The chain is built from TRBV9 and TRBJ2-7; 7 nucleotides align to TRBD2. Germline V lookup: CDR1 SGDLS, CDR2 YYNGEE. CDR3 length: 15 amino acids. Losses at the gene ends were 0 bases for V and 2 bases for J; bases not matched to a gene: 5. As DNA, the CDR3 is TGTGCCAGCAGCGTAGGCGGGAGTCAGCCCTACGAGCAGTACTTC. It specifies CASSVGGSQPYEQYF.

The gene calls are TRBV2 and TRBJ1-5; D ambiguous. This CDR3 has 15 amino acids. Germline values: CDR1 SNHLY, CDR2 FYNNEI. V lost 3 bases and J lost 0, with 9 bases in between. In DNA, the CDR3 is TGTGCCAGCAGTGATAGGAGTCTTAGCAATCAGCCCCAGCATTTT. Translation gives CASSDRSLSNQPQHF.

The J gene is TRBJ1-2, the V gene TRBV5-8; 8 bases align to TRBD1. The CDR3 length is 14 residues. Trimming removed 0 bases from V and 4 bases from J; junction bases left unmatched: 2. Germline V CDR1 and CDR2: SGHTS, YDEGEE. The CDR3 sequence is CASSLGDRFYGYTF. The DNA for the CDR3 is TGTGCCAGCAGCTTGGGGGACAGGTTCTATGGCTACACCTTC. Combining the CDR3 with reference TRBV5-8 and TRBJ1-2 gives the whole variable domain EAGVTQSPTHLIKTRGQQATLRCSPISGHTSVYWYQQALGLGLQFLLWYDEGEERNRGNFPPRFSGRQFPNYSSELNVNALELEDSALYLCASSLGDRFYGYTFGSGTRLTVV.

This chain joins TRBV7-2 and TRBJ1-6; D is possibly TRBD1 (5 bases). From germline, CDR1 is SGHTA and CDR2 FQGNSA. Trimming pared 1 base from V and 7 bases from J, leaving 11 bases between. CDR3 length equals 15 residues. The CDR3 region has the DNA TGTGCCAGCAGCTTAGAGCAGGGTAAAAATTCACCCCTCCACTTT. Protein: CASSLEQGKNSPLHF.

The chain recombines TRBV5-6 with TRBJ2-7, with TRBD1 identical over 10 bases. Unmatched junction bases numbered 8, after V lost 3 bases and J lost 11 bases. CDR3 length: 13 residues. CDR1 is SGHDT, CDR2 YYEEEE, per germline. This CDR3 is CASSWDRGPAKYF. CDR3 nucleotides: TGTGCCAGCAGCTGGGACAGGGGCCCCGCAAAGTACTTC.

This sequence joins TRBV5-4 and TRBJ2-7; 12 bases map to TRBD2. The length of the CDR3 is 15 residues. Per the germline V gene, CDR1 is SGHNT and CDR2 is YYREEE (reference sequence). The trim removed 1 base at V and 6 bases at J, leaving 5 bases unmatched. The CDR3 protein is CASSLSLAGGREQYF. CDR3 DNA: TGTGCCAGCAGCTTGAGTCTAGCGGGGGGGCGCGAGCAGTACTTC. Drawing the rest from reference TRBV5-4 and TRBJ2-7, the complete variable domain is ETGVTQSPTHLIKTRGQQVTLRCSSQSGHNTVSWYQQALGQGPQFIFQYYREEENGRGNFPPRFSGLQFPNYSSELNVNALELDDSALYLCASSLSLAGGREQYFGPGTRLTVT.

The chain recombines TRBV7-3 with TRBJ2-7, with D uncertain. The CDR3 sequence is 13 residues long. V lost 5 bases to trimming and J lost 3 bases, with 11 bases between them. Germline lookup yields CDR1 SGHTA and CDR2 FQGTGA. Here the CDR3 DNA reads TGTGCCAGCAGCGCACAACATCGCTACGAGCAGTACTTC. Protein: CASSAQHRYEQYF.

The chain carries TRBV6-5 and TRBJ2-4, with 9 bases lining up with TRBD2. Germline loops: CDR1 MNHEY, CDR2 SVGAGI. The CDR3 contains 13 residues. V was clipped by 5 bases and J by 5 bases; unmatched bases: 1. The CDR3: CASSRLAENIQYF. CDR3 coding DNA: TGTGCCAGCAGTCGACTAGCGGAAAACATTCAGTACTTC.

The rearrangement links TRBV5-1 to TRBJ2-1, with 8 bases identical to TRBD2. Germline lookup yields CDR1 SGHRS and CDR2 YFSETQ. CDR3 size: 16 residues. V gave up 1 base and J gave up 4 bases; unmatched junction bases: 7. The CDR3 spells CASSLLGSGSYNEQFF. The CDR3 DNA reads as TGCGCCAGCAGCTTGCTGGGGAGCGGGAGTTACAATGAGCAGTTCTTC.

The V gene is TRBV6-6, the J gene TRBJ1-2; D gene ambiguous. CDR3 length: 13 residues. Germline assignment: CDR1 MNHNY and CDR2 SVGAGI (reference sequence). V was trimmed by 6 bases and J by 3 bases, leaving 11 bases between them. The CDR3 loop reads CASSPRADYGYTF. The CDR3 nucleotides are TGTGCCAGCAGCCCGCGCGCCGACTATGGCTACACCTTC.

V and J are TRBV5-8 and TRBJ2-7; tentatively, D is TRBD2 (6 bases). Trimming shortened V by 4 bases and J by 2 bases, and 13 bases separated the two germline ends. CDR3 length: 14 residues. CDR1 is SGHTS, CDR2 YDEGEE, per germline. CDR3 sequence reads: CASSLRDSAYEQYF. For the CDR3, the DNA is TGTGCCAGCAGCCTCCGGGACTCAGCCTACGAGCAGTACTTC.

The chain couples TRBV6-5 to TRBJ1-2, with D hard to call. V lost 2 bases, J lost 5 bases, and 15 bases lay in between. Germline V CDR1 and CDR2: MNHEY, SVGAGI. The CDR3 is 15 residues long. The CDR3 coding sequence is TGTGCCAGCAGTTACGGAAAGGGAGGGAAATATGGCTACACCTTC. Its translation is CASSYGKGGKYGYTF.

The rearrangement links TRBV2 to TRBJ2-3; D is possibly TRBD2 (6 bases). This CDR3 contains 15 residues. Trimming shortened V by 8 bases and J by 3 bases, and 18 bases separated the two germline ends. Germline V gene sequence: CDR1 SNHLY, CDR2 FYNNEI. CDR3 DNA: TGTGCCAGCCGGACCGGGACTTACAATACAGATACGCAGTATTTT. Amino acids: CASRTGTYNTDTQYF.

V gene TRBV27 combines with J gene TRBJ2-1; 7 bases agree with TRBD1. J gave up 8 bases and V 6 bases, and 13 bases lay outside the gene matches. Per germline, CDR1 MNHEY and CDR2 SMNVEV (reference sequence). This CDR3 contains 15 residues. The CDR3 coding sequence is TGTGCCAGCAGGTCTCTTCCGCACAGGGGCTATGAGCAGTTCTTC. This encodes CASRSLPHRGYEQFF.

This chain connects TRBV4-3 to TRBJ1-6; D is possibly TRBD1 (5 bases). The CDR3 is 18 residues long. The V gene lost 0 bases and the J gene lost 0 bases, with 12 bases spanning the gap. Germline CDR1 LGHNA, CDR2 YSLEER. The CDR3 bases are TGCGCCAGCAGCCAAGACACAGGTACCAGCTCCTATAATTCACCCCTCCACTTT. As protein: CASSQDTGTSSYNSPLHF.

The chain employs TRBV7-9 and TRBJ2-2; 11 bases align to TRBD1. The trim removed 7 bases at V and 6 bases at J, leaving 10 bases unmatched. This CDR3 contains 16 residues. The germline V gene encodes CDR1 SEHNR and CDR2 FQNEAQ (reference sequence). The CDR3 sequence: CASKPRGTGGSGELFF. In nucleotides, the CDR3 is TGTGCCAGCAAACCGCGCGGGACAGGGGGTTCCGGGGAGCTGTTTTTT. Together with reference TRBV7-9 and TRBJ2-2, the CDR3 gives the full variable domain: DTGVSQNPRHKITKRGQNVTFRCDPISEHNRLYWYRQTLGQGPEFLTYFQNEAQLEKSRLLSDRFSAERPKGSFSTLEIQRTEQGDSAMYLCASKPRGTGGSGELFFGEGSRLTVL.

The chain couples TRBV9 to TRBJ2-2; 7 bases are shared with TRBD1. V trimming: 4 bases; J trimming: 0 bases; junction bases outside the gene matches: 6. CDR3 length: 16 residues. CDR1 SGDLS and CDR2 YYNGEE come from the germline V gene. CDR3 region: CASSRTGTTNTGELFF. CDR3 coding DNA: TGTGCCAGCAGCCGGACAGGCACTACGAACACCGGGGAGCTGTTTTTT.

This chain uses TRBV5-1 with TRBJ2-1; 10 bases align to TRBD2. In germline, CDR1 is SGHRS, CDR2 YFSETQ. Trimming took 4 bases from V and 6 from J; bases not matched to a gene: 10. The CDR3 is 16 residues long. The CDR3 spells CASSPTGLANGNEQFF. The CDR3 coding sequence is TGCGCCAGCAGCCCGACGGGACTAGCGAACGGCAATGAGCAGTTCTTC.

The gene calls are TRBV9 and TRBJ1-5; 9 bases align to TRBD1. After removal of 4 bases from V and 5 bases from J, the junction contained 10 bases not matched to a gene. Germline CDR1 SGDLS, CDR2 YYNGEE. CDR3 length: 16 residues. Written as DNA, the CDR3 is TGTGCCAGCAGCCCCTCCGGGACAGGGAGCGATCAGCCCCAGCATTTT. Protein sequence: CASSPSGTGSDQPQHF.